This T cell receptor beta chain was identified during a study of identical twins. TCRdb fed the 5' RACE reads into MiXCR, producing one record per CDR3 protein. This sample has some 440,000 distinct CDR3 sequences; approximately 24% occur once, and the top ten carry over 2.5%. This CDR3 is 16 amino acids long. With V trimmed by 6 bases and J by 8 bases, 9 bases remained unmatched. These same data were also listed under a study on T cells expressing NK-cell markers. From that second work: Repertoires of TCR beta were obtained from T cells sorted as CD3+CD56+NKG2C+, CD3+CD56+NKG2C- and CD3+CD56-NKG2C+.

The sequencing input was CD4+ T cells sorted from blood. The chain couples TRBV12-3 or TRBV12-4 to TRBJ2-3, with TRBD2 matching over 15 bases. The origin of this receptor is a woman aged 18-30 years in good health. The CDR3 reads CASSTGLAGGQRTQYF. CDR3 sequence (DNA): TGTGCCAGCAGCACCGGACTAGCGGGGGGGCAGCGTACGCAGTATTTT.